The 10 T cell receptor beta chains listed next were all sequenced from one sample in a study of CD4 T cells in relation to SARS-CoV-2 and coronaviruses. The antigens these receptors bind are not known. Sequencing used immunoSEQ multiplex PCR; TCRdb keeps in-frame clones, though not all of them. The sample lists under 20,000 clones; about 80% were seen once. The unexposed donors gave CD4+ T cells in about 2010-2019, prior to COVID-19. The cells were cultured for about ten days before CD4+ T cells were isolated. Source material: CD4+ T cells from PBMCs, cultured in vitro. All receptors come from a human donor in good health.

The chain couples TRBV10-3 to TRBJ2-1; 10 bases agree with TRBD1. V lost 7 bases to trimming and J lost 7 bases; unmatched junction nucleotides: 16. The CDR3 sequence is 17 residues long. Germline CDR1 ENHRY, CDR2 SYGVKD. The CDR3 sequence: CAIMRQGPGQGRNEQFF. The CDR3 coding sequence is TGTGCCATCATGAGACAGGGTCCGGGACAGGGGAGAAATGAGCAGTTCTTC.

The V and J genes are TRBV7-9 and TRBJ1-4; 8 bases are a match to TRBD1. The CDR3 totals 16 residues. Germline CDR1 and CDR2: SEHNR and FQNEAQ (reference sequence). Trimming removed 5 bases from V and 1 base from J; junction bases left unmatched: 6. CDR3 residues: CASSAPGGGTNEKLFF. For the CDR3, the DNA is TGTGCCAGCAGCGCCCCAGGGGGCGGAACTAATGAAAAACTGTTTTTT.

A word on this clone: This clone may be a read error of a much larger clone one base away. V and J are TRBV6-4 and TRBJ2-6; D ambiguous. This CDR3 region has 14 residues. In germline, CDR1 is MRHNA, CDR2 SNTAGT. Trimming removed 2 bases from V and 0 bases from J, with 2 bases in between. Written as DNA, the CDR3 is TGTGCCAGCAGTGACATCTCTGGGGCCAACGTCCTGACTTTC. Protein product: CASSDISGANVLTF.

In the case of this clone: The identical CDR3 is also encoded by other nucleotide sequences in the sample. V gene TRBV18 combines with J gene TRBJ1-4; D is possibly TRBD1 (6 bases). The CDR3 totals 13 residues. The V and J ends lost 3 bases and 7 bases respectively, with 9 bases between them. Germline V gives CDR1 KGHSH, CDR2 LQKENI. DNA of the CDR3: TGTGCCAGCTCACCGGACAGCCCTGAAAAACTGTTTTTT. This gives the protein CASSPDSPEKLFF. Using reference TRBV18 and TRBJ1-4 for the parts outside the CDR3, the full variable domain is NAGVMQNPRHLVRRRGQEARLRCSPMKGHSHVYWYRQLPEEGLKFMVYLQKENIIDESGMPKERFSAEFPKEGPSILRIQQVVRGDSAAYFCASSPDSPEKLFFGSGTQLSVL.

The V call is TRBV7-9, the J call TRBJ2-4; the D is unclear. The CDR3 length is 14 residues. Trimming cost V 1 base and J 7 bases, with 11 bases left between them. Germline values: CDR1 SEHNR, CDR2 FQNEAQ (reference sequence). The CDR3 DNA reads TGTGCCAGCAGCTTAGACCCCACGCTGAACATTCAGTACTTC. It specifies CASSLDPTLNIQYF.

The chain carries TRBV10-3 and TRBJ2-3, with 13 positions matching TRBD2. CDR3 length equals 16 residues. Germline V gene data show CDR1 as ENHRY and CDR2 as SYGVKD. The J segment lost 0 bases and the V segment lost 6 bases, leaving 3 bases of the junction unmatched. The CDR3 reads CAISRTSGSSTDTQYF. In DNA, the CDR3 is TGTGCCATCAGCAGGACTAGCGGGAGTAGCACAGATACGCAGTATTTT.

The chain uses TRBV11-2 and TRBJ2-1; 8 bases are a match to TRBD2. With 1 base clipped from V and 6 bases from J, the junction kept 5 bases outside the gene matches. This CDR3 is 15 amino acids long. Germline lookup yields CDR1 SGHAT and CDR2 FQNNGV. CDR3 residues: CASSLAGGQFNEQFF. DNA for the CDR3: TGTGCCAGCAGCTTAGCGGGAGGGCAATTCAATGAGCAGTTCTTC.

This rearrangement joins TRBV28 to TRBJ2-7; D is possibly TRBD2 (5 bases). Trimming pared 8 bases from V and 2 bases from J, leaving 19 bases between. The germline V gene has CDR1 MDHEN and CDR2 SYDVKM. This CDR3 contains 15 residues. DNA of the CDR3: TGTGCCAGCCGAATCGCTCCCGGGAATACCTACGAGCAGTACTTC. Translation: CASRIAPGNTYEQYF.

The chain uses TRBV19 and TRBJ1-1; 10 positions agree with TRBD1. Germline assignment: CDR1 LNHDA and CDR2 SQIVND (reference sequence). The CDR3 length is 17 residues. V trimming: 7 bases; J trimming: 0 bases; junction bases outside the gene matches: 11. CDR3 sequence: CASILTGGEVVNTEAFF. CDR3 bases: TGTGCCAGTATTTTGACAGGGGGCGAAGTCGTGAACACTGAAGCTTTCTTT.

This clone has just one count. The chain carries TRBV30 and TRBJ2-3; perhaps D is TRBD1 or TRBD2 (5 bases each). V gave up 4 bases and J gave up 1 base, with 12 bases separating them. This CDR3 contains 14 residues. Germline CDR1 GTSNPN, CDR2 SVGIG (reference sequence). Here the CDR3 reads CAWKPVGGTDTQYF. The CDR3 nucleotides are TGTGCCTGGAAGCCGGTGGGGGGCACAGATACGCAGTATTTT.